Sequencing of this TCR beta chain was carried out in a study of CD8 T cells in Susac syndrome. Whole-study findings and limits: There were under 20 Susac-specific public clones in total CD8+ repertoires and 5 or 6 in CD8+ TEMRA repertoires. The study found that Susac CD8+ clonal expansion peaked in TEMRA cells and active patients.

The CDR3 runs to 15 residues. Germline V gene lookup returns CDR1 MGHRA and CDR2 YSYEKL. V dropped 8 bases and J dropped 4; count of bases not matched to a gene: 10. With respect to this clonotype: Antigen: not known.

After extraction with the RNeasy kit, roughly 0.5 to 1 ug of the RNA was reverse transcribed using random hexamers. TCRdb used MiXCR to reprocess the immunoSEQ multiplex PCR reads, holding one entry per CDR3 protein. The sample carries about 120,000 distinct CDR3 sequences, over 90% recorded once. This chain uses TRBV4-1 with TRBJ2-1; 8 bases are shared with TRBD2. The sequencing sample was made of CD8+ T cells from PBMCs. This TCR was sampled from a human donor with Susac syndrome. The CDR3 sequence is CASESAGGSYNEQFF. The CDR3 DNA is TGCGCCAGCGAGTCCGCGGGGGGAAGTTACAATGAGCAGTTCTTC.